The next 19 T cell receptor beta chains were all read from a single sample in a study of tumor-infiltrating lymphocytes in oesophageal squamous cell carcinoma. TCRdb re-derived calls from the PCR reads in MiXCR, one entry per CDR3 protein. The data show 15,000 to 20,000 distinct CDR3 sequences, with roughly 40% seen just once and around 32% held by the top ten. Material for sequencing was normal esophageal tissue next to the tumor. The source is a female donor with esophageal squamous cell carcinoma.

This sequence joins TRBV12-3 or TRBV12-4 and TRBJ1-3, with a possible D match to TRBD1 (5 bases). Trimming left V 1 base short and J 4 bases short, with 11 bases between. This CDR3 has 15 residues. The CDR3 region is CASSLVGAGGNTIYF. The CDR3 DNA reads TGTGCCAGCAGTTTAGTAGGGGCGGGGGGAAACACCATATATTTT.

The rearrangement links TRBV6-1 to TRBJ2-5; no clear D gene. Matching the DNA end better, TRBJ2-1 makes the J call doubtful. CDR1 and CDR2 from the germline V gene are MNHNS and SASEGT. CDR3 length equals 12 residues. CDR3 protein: CASSAWDNEQFF. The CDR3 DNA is TGTGCCAGCAGTGCCTGGGACAATGAGCAGTTCTTC.

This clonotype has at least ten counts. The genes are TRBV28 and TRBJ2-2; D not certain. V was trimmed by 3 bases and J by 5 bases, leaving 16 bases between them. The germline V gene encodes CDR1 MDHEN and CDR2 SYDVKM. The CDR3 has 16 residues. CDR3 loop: CASSFIWRIGTGELFF. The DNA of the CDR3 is TGTGCCAGCAGTTTCATCTGGAGAATCGGGACCGGGGAGCTGTTTTTT.

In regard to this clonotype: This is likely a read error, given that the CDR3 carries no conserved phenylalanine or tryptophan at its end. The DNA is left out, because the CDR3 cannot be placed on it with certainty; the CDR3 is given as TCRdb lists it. CDR3 protein: CAISESTGTYGYTFGP. This rearrangement joins TRBV10-3 to TRBJ2-3; the table's D call of TRBD2 was not tested on the DNA. Looked up from germline, CDR1 is ENHRY and CDR2 is SYGVKD. The length of the CDR3 is 16 amino acids, counting both ends.

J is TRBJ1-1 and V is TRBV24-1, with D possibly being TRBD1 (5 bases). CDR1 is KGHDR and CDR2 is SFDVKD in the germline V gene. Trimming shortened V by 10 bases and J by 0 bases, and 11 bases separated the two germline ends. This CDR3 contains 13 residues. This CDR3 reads CATRGRLNTEAFF. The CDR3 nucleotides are TGTGCCACTCGGGGCCGACTGAACACTGAAGCTTTCTTT.

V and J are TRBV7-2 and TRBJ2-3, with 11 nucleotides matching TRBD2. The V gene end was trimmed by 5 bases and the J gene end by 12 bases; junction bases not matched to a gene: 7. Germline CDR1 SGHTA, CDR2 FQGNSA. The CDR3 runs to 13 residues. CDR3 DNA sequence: TGTGCCAGCAGCACTCGACTAGCGGGAAATCAGTATTTT. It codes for CASSTRLAGNQYF.

This CDR3 is CASSHPGLAVYNEQYF. The CDR3, as DNA: TGTGCCAGCAGCCACCCCGGACTAGCGGTCTACAATGAGCAGTACTTC. This chain connects TRBV7-2 to TRBJ2-7; TRBD2 agrees at 10 bases. The CDR3 contains 16 residues. V was pared by 5 bases and J by 7 bases, with 14 bases of the junction left unmatched. CDR1 and CDR2 (germline): SGHTA, FQGNSA.

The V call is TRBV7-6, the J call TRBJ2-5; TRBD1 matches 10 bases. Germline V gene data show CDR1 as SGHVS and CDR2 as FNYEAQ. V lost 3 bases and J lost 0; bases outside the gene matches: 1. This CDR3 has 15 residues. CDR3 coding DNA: TGTGCCAGCAGCTTGGGGACAGGGGACCAAGAGACCCAGTACTTC. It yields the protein CASSLGTGDQETQYF.

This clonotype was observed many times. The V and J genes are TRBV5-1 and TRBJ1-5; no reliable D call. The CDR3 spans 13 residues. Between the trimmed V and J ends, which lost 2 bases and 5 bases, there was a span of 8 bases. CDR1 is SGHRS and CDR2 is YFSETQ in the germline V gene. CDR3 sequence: CASSFEGDQPQHF. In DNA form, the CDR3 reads TGCGCCAGCAGCTTTGAGGGCGATCAGCCCCAGCATTTT.

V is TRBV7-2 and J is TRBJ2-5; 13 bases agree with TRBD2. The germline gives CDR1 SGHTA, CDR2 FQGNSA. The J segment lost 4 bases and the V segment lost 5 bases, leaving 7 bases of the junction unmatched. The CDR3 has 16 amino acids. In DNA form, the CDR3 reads TGTGCCAGCAGCCTCGGACTAGCGGGAGTGGTAGAGACCCAGTACTTC. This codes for CASSLGLAGVVETQYF.

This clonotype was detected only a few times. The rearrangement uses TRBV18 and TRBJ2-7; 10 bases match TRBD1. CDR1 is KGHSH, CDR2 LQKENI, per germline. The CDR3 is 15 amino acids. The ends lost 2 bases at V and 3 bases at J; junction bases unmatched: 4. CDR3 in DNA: TGTGCCAGCTCACCAAGGAGGGACAGGGGCTACGAGCAGTACTTC. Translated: CASSPRRDRGYEQYF.

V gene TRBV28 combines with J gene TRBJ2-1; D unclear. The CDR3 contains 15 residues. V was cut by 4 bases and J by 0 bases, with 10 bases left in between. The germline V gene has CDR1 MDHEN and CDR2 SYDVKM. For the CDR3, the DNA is TGTGCCAGCAGTTCATTCCACAGCTCCTACAATGAGCAGTTCTTC. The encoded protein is CASSSFHSSYNEQFF.

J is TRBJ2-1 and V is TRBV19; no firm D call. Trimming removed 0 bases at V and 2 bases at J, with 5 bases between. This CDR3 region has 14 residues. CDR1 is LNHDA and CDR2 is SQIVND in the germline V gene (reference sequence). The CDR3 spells CASSIDAPYNEQFF. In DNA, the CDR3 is TGTGCCAGTAGTATAGACGCGCCCTACAATGAGCAGTTCTTC. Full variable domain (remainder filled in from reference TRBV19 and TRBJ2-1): DGGITQSPKYLFRKEGQNVTLSCEQNLNHDAMYWYRQDPGQGLRLIYYSQIVNDFQKGDIAEGYSVSREKKESFPLTVTSAQKNPTAFYLCASSIDAPYNEQFFGPGTRLTVL.

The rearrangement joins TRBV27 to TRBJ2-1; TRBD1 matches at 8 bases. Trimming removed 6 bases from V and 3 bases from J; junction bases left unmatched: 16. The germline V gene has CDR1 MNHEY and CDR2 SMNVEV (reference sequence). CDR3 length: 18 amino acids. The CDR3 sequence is CASRTGTGVHPRYNEQFF. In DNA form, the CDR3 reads TGTGCCAGCAGGACCGGGACAGGAGTCCATCCCCGCTACAATGAGCAGTTCTTC.

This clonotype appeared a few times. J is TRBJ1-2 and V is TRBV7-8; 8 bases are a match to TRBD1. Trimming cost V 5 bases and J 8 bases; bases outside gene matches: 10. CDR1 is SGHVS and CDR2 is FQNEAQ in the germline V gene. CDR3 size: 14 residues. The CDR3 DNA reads TGTGCCAGCAGCCCTCTACAGGGGGTGGTAGGCTACACCTTC. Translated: CASSPLQGVVGYTF.

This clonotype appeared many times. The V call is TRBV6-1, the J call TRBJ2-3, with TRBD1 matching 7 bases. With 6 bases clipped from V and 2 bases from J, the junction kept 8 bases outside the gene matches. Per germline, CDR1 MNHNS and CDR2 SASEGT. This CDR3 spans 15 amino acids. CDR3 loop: CASSPRTGNTDTQYF. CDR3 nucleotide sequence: TGTGCCAGCAGCCCTCGGACAGGCAACACAGATACGCAGTATTTT.

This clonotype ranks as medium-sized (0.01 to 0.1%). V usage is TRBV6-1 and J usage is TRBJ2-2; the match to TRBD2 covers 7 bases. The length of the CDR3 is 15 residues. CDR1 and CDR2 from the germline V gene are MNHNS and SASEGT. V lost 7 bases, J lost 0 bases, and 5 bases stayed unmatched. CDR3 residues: CASTGGGANTGELFF. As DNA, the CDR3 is TGTGCCAGCACCGGTGGGGGGGCGAACACCGGGGAGCTGTTTTTT.

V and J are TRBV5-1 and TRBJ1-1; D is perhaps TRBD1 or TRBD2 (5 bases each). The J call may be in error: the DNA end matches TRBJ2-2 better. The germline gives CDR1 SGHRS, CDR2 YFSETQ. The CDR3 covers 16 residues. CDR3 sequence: CASSLPGKGTGGELFF. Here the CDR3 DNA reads TGCGCCAGCAGCTTGCCCGGGAAGGGGACCGGCGGGGAGCTGTTTTTT.

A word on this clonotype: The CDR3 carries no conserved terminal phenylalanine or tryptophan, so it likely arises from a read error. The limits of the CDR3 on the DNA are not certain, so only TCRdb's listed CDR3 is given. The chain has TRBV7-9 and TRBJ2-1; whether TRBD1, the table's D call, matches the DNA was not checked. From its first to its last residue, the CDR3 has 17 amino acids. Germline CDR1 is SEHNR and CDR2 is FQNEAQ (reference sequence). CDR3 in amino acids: CASSLEGTQGYGYTFGS.